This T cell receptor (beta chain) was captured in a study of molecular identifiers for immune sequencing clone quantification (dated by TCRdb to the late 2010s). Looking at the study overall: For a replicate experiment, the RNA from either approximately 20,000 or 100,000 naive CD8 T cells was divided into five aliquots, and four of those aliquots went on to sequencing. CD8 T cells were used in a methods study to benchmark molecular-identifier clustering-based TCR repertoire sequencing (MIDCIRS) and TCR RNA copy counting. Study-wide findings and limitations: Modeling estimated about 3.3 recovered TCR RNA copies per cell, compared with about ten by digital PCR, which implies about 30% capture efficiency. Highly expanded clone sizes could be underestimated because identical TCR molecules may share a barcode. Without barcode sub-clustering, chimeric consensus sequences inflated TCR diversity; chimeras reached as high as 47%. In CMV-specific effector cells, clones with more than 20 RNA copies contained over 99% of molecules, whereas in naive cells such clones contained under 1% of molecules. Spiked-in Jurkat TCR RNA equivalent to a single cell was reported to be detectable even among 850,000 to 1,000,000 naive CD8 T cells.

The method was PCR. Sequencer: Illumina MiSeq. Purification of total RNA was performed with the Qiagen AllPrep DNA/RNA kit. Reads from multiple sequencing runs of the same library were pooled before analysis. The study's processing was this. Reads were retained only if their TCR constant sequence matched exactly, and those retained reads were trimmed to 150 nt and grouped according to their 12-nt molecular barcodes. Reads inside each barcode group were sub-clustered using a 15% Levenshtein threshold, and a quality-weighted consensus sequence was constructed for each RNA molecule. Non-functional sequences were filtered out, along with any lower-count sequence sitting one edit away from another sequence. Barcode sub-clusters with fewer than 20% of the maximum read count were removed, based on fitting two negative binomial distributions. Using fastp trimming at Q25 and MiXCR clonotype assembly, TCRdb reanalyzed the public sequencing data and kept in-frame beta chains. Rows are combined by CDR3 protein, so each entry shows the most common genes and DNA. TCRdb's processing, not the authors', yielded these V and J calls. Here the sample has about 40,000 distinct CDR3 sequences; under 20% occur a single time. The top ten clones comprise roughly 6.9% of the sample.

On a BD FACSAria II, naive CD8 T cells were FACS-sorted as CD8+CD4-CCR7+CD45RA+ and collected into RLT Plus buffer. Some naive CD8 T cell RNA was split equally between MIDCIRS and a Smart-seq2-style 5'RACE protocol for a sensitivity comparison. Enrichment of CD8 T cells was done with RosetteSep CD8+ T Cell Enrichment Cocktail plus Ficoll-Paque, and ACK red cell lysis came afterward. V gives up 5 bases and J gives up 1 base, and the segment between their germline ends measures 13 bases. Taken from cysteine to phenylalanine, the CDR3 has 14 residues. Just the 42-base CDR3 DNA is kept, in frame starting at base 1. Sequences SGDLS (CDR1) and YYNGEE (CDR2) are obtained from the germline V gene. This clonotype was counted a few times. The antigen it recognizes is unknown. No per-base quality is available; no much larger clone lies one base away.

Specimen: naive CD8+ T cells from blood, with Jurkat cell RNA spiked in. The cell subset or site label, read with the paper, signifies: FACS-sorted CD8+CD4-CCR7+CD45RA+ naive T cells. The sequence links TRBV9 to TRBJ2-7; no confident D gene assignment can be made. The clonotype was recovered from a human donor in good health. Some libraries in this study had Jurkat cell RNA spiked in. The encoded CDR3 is CASSPGGFSYEQYF. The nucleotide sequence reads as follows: TGTGCCAGCAGTCCGGGTGGGTTTTCCTACGAGCAGTACTTC.